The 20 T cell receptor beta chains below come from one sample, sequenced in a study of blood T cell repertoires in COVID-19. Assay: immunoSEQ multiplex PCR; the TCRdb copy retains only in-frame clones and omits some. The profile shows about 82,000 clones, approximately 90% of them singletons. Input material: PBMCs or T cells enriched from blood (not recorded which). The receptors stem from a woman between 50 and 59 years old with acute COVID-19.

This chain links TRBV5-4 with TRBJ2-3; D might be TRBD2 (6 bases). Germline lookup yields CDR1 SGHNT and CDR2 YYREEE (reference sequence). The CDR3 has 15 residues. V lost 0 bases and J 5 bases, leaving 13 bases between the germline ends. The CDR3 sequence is CASSLDGFGGDTQYF. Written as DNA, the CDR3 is TGTGCCAGCAGCTTGGACGGGTTCGGGGGAGATACGCAGTATTTT.

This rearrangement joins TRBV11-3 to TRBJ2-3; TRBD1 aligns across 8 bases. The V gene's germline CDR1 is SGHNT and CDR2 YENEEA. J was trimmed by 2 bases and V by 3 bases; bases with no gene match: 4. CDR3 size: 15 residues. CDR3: CASSLTGAFTDTQYF. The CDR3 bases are TGTGCCAGCAGCTTGACAGGGGCCTTCACAGATACGCAGTATTTT.

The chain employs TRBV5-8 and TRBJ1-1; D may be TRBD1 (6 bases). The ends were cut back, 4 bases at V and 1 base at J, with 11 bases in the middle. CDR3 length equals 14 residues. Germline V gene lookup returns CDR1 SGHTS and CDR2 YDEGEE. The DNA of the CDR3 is TGTGCCAGCAGCGCGACAGGACGGAACACTGAAGCTTTCTTT. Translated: CASSATGRNTEAFF.

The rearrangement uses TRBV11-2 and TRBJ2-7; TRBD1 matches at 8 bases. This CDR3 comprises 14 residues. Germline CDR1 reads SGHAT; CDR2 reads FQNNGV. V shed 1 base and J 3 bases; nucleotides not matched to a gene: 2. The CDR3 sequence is CASSLAQGVYEQYF. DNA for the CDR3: TGTGCCAGCAGCTTAGCACAGGGGGTCTACGAGCAGTACTTC. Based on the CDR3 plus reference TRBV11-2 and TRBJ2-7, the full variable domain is EAGVAQSPRYKIIEKRQSVAFWCNPISGHATLYWYQQILGQGPKLLIQFQNNGVVDDSQLPKDRFSAERLKGVDSTLKIQPAKLEDSAVYLCASSLAQGVYEQYFGPGTRLTVT.

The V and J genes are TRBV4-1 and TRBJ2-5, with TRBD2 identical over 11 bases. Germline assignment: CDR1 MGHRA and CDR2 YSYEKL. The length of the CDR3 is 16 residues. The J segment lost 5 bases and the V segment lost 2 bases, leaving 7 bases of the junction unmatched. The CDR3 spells CASSQNSGRAKETQYF. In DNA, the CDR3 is TGCGCCAGCAGCCAAAATAGCGGGAGGGCGAAGGAGACCCAGTACTTC.

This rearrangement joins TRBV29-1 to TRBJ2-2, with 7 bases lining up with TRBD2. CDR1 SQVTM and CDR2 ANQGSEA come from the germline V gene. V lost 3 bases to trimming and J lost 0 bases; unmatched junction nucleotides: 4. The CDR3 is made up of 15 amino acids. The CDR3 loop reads CSVEEAGSNTGELFF. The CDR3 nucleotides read TGCAGCGTTGAGGAAGCGGGATCGAACACCGGGGAGCTGTTTTTT.

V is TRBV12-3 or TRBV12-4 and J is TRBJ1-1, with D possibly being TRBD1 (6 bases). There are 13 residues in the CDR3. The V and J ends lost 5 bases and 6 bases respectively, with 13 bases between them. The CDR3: CASSQTGQPEAFF. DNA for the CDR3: TGTGCCAGCAGTCAAACAGGGCAGCCTGAAGCTTTCTTT.

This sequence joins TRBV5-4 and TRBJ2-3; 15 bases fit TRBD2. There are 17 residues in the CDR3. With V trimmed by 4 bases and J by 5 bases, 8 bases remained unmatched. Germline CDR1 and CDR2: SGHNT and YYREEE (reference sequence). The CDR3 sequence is CASSHRTSGRGIDTQYF. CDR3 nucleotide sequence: TGTGCCAGCAGCCACCGGACTAGCGGGAGGGGGATAGATACGCAGTATTTT.

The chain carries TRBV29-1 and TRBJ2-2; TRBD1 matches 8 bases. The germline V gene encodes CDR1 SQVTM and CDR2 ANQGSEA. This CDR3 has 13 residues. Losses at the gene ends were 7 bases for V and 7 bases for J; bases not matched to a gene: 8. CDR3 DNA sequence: TGCAGCGCGGAAACAGGGGGTATCGGGGAGCTGTTTTTT. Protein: CSAETGGIGELFF.

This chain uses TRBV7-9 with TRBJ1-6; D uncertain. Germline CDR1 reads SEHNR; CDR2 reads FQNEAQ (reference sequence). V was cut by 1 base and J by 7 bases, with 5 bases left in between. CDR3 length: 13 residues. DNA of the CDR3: TGTGCCAGCAGCTTAGACTCAAATTCACCCCTCCACTTT. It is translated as CASSLDSNSPLHF. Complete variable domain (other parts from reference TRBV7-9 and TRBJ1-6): DTGVSQNPRHKITKRGQNVTFRCDPISEHNRLYWYRQTLGQGPEFLTYFQNEAQLEKSRLLSDRFSAERPKGSFSTLEIQRTEQGDSAMYLCASSLDSNSPLHFGNGTRLTVT.

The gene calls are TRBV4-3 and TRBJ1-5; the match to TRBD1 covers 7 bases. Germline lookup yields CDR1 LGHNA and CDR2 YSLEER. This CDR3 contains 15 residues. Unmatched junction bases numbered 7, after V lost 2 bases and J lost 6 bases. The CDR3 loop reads CASSQQTGSSQPQHF. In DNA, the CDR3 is TGCGCCAGCAGCCAACAGACAGGGTCTAGTCAGCCCCAGCATTTT.

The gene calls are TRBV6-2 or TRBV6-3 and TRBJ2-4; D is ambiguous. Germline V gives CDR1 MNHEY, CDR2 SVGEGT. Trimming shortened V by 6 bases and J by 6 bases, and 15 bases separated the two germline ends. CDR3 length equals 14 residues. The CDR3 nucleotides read TGTGCCAGCAGCCCCCCAGCTGGCGGAAACATTCAGTACTTC. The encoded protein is CASSPPAGGNIQYF.

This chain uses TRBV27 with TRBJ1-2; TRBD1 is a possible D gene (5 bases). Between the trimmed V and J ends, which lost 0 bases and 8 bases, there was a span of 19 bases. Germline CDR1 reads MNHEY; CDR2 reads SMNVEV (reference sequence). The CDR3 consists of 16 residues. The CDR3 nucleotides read TGTGCCAGCAGTTTATCGTATCCGGGGGAAAGGGACGGCTACACCTTC. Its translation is CASSLSYPGERDGYTF.

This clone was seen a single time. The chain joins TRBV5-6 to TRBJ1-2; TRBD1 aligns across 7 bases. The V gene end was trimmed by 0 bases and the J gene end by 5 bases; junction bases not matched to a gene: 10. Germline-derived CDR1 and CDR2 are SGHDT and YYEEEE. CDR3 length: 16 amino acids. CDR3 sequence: CASSLGKGTVLYGYTF. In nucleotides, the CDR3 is TGTGCCAGCAGCTTGGGCAAAGGGACAGTTCTTTATGGCTACACCTTC.

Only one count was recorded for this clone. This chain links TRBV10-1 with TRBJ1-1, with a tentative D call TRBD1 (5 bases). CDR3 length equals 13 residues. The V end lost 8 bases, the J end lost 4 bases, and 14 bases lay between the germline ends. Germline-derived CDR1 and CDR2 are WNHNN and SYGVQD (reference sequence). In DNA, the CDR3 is TGCGCCAGCGTACAGGACATAGGCACTGAAGCTTTCTTT. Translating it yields CASVQDIGTEAFF.

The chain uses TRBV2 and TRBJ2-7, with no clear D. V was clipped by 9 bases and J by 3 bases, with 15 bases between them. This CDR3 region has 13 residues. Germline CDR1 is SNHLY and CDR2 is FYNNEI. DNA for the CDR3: TGTGCCAGTTTAACAAGGAACTACTACGAGCAGTACTTC. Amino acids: CASLTRNYYEQYF.

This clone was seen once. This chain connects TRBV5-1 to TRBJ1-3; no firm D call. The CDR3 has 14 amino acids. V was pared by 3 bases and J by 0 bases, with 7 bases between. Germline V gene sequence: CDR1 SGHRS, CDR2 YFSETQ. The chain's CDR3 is CASSSTSSGNTIYF. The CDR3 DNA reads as TGCGCCAGCAGCTCGACAAGCTCTGGAAACACCATATATTTT.

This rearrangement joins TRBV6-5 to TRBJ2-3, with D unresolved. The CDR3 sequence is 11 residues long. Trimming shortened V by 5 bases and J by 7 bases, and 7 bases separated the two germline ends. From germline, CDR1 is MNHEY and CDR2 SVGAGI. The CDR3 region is CASSLSYTQYF. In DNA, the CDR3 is TGTGCCAGCAGTCTCTCTTATACGCAGTATTTT.

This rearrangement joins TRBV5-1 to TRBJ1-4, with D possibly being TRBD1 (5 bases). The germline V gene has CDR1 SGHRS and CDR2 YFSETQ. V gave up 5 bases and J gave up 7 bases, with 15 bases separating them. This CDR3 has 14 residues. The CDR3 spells CASSLGGWTEKLFF. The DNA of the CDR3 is TGCGCCAGCAGTCTGGGGGGTTGGACTGAAAAACTGTTTTTT.

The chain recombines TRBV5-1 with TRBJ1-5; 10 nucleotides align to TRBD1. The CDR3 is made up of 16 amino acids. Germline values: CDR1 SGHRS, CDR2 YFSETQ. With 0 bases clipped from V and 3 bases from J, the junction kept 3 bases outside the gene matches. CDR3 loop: CASSLGTGGNNQPQHF. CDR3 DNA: TGCGCCAGCAGCTTGGGGACAGGGGGTAACAATCAGCCCCAGCATTTT.